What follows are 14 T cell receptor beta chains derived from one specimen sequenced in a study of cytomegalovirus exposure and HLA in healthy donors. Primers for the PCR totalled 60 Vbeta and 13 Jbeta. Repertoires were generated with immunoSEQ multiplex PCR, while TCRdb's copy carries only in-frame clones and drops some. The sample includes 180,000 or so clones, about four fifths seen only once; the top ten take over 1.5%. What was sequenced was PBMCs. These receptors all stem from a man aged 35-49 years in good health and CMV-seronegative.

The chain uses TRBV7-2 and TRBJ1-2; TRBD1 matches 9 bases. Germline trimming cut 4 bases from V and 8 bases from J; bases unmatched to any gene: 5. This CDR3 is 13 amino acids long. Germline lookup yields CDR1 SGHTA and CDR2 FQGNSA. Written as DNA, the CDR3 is TGTGCCAGCAGCTACGGGACAGGGAACGGCTACACCTTC. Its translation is CASSYGTGNGYTF. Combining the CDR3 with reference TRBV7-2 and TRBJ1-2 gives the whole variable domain GAGVSQSPSNKVTEKGKDVELRCDPISGHTALYWYRQSLGQGLEFLIYFQGNSAPDKSGLPSDRFSAERTGGSVSTLTIQRTQQEDSAVYLCASSYGTGNGYTFGSGTRLTVV.

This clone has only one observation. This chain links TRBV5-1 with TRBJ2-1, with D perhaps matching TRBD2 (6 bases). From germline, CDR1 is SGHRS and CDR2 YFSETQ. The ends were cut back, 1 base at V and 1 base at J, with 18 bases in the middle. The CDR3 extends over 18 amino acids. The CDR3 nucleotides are TGCGCCAGCAGCTTGCGCTTCCTAGCGTCGACTTCCTACAATGAGCAGTTCTTC. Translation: CASSLRFLASTSYNEQFF.

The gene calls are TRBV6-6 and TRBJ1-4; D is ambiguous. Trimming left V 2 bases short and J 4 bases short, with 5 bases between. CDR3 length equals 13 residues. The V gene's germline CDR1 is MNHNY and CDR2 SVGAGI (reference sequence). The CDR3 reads CASSYRDNEKLFF. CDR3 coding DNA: TGTGCCAGCAGTTACCGGGATAATGAAAAACTGTTTTTT.

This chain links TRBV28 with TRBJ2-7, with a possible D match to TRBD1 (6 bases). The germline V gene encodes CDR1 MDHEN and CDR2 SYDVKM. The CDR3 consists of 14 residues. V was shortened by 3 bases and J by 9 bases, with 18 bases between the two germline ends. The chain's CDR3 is CASSFGSGVGWQYF. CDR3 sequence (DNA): TGTGCCAGCAGTTTTGGGTCAGGGGTGGGGTGGCAGTACTTC.

The CDR3 reads CASRGMGAGVRETQYF. The CDR3 DNA sequence: TGTGCCAGCAGGGGCATGGGAGCGGGAGTTAGAGAGACCCAGTACTTC. This chain joins TRBV2 and TRBJ2-5, with 8 bases matching TRBD2. The CDR3 has 16 amino acids. Germline V gene sequence: CDR1 SNHLY, CDR2 FYNNEI. J gave up 4 bases and V 6 bases, and 13 bases lay outside the gene matches.

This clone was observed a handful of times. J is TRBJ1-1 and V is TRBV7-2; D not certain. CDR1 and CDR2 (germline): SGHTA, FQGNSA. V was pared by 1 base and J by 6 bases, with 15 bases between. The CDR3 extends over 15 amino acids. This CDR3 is CASSLGGFSFAEAFF. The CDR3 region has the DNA TGTGCCAGCAGCTTAGGAGGGTTTAGTTTCGCTGAAGCTTTCTTT.

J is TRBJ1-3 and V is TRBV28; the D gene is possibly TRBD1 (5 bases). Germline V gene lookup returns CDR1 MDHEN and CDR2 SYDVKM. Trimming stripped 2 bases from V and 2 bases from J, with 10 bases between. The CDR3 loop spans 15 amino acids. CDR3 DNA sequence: TGTGCCAGCAGTTTAGTGTGGGGGGCTGGAAACACCATATATTTT. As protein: CASSLVWGAGNTIYF.

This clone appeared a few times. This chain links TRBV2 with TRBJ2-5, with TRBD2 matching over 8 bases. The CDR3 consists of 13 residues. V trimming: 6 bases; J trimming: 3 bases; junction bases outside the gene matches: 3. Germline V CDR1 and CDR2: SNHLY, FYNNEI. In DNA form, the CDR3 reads TGTGCCAGCAGCGGGACTAGGGAAGAGACCCAGTACTTC. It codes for CASSGTREETQYF.

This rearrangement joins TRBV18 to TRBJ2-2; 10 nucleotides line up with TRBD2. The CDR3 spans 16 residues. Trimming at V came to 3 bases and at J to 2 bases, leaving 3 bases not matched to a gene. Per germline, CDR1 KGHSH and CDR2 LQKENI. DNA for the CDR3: TGTGCCAGCTCACCCGGACTAGCGGTAAACACCGGGGAGCTGTTTTTT. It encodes CASSPGLAVNTGELFF. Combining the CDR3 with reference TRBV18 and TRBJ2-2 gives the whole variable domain NAGVMQNPRHLVRRRGQEARLRCSPMKGHSHVYWYRQLPEEGLKFMVYLQKENIIDESGMPKERFSAEFPKEGPSILRIQQVVRGDSAAYFCASSPGLAVNTGELFFGEGSRLTVL.

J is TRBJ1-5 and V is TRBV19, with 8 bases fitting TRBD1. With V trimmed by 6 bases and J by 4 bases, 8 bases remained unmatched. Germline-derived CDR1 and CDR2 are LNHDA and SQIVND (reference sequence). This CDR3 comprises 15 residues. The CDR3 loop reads CASSPDRGRNQPQHF. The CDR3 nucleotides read TGTGCCAGTAGCCCCGACAGGGGTAGGAATCAGCCCCAGCATTTT.

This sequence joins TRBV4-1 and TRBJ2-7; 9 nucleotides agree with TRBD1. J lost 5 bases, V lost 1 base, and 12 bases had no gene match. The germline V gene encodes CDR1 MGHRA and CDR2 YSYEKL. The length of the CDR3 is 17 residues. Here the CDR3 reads CASSQGAGTGRRNEQYF. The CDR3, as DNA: TGCGCCAGCAGCCAAGGGGCCGGGACAGGGCGTAGGAACGAGCAGTACTTC.

This CDR3 reads CAISDSGGEAFF. DNA for the CDR3: TGTGCCATCAGTGATTCTGGCGGTGAAGCTTTCTTT. This chain uses TRBV10-3 with TRBJ1-1; no firm D call. V was clipped by 3 bases and J by 7 bases, with 9 bases between them. Germline assignment: CDR1 ENHRY and CDR2 SYGVKD. CDR3 length: 12 amino acids.

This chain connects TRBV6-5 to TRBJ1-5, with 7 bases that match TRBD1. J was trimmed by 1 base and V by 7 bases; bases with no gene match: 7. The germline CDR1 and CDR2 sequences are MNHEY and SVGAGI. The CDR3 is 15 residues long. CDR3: CASNPTGRSNQPQHF. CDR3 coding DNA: TGTGCCAGCAACCCGACAGGGAGGAGCAATCAGCCCCAGCATTTT.

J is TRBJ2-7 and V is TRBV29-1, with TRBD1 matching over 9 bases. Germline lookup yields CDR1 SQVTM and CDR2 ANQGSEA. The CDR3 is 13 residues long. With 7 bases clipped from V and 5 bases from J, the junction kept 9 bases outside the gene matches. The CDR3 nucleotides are TGCAGCGGCTCTAGACAGGGGGGCAACGAGCAGTACTTC. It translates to CSGSRQGGNEQYF.